These 6 T cell receptor beta chains share one sample of origin, sequenced in a study of CD8+ T cells in alopecia areata. RNA, once extracted, was reverse transcribed into cDNA for use as the sequencing template. Libraries were prepared by immunoSEQ multiplex PCR; TCRdb keeps only in-frame clonotypes and omits some of them. The sample shows 150,000 or so clones, 47% of them seen only once. Specimen: CD4+ T cells sorted from blood. These receptors originate from a human donor with alopecia areata.

The gene calls are TRBV30 and TRBJ2-1, with 7 nucleotides matching TRBD2. V lost 5 bases, J lost 5 bases, and 6 bases stayed unmatched. The CDR3 length is 13 residues. Per germline, CDR1 GTSNPN and CDR2 SVGIG (reference sequence). The CDR3 region has the DNA TGTGCCTGGCTTTTTACTAGCGACAATGAGCAGTTCTTC. Translated: CAWLFTSDNEQFF. Supplemented by reference TRBV30 and TRBJ2-1, the full variable domain reads SQTIHQWPATLVQPVGSPLSLECTVEGTSNPNLYWYRQAAGRGLQLLFYSVGIGQISSEVPQNLSASRPQDRQFILSSKKLLLSDSGFYLCAWLFTSDNEQFFGPGTRLTVL.

The chain carries TRBV5-1 and TRBJ1-1; weak D call: TRBD1 (6 bases). V was clipped by 4 bases and J by 7 bases, with 20 bases between them. The CDR3 sequence is 15 residues long. Germline lookup yields CDR1 SGHRS and CDR2 YFSETQ. The CDR3 loop reads CASSRQEPSGDEAFF. CDR3 in DNA: TGCGCCAGCAGCCGACAGGAACCCTCTGGGGATGAAGCTTTCTTT.

Note on this clone: This same CDR3 is encoded by further DNA sequences in the sample. J is TRBJ2-7 and V is TRBV2; TRBD1 aligns across 7 bases. The germline CDR1 and CDR2 sequences are SNHLY and FYNNEI. This CDR3 region has 12 residues. V shed 6 bases and J 3 bases; nucleotides not matched to a gene: 2. The CDR3 region is CASRGDSYEQYF. The CDR3 nucleotides are TGTGCCAGCAGGGGGGACAGCTACGAGCAGTACTTC. Based on the CDR3 plus reference TRBV2 and TRBJ2-7, the full variable domain is EPEVTQTPSHQVTQMGQEVILRCVPISNHLYFYWYRQILGQKVEFLVSFYNNEISEKSEIFDDQFSVERPDGSNFTLKIRSTKLEDSAMYFCASRGDSYEQYFGPGTRLTVT.

The chain is built from TRBV5-1 and TRBJ2-7; D is uncertain. The germline V gene encodes CDR1 SGHRS and CDR2 YFSETQ. Trimming left V 1 base short and J 6 bases short, with 11 bases between. CDR3 length equals 13 residues. CDR3 in amino acids: CASSLLGSPEQYF. The CDR3 DNA reads TGCGCCAGCAGCTTGCTGGGGTCGCCCGAGCAGTACTTC.

This clone occurred a few times. The chain recombines TRBV29-1 with TRBJ1-1; D is unclear. This CDR3 has 13 residues. From germline, CDR1 is SQVTM and CDR2 ANQGSEA. Trimming took off 5 bases at V and 0 bases at J, with 10 bases between the two ends. The CDR3 sequence: CSVLVRLNTEAFF. The CDR3 nucleotides are TGCAGCGTTTTGGTACGGTTGAACACTGAAGCTTTCTTT.

CDR3 bases: TGTGCCAGCAGCTTAGGCCCCCCGACTAGCGGCGAGCAGTACTTC. Its protein product is CASSLGPPTSGEQYF. V and J are TRBV7-2 and TRBJ2-7, with 9 positions matching TRBD2. The CDR3 runs to 15 residues. Per germline, CDR1 SGHTA and CDR2 FQGNSA. V gave up 1 base and J gave up 6 bases; unmatched junction bases: 7.